This T cell receptor (beta chain) derives from a study of blood T cell repertoires in COVID-19. As for the study in general: There were acute and convalescent COVID-19 samples, and they came from the United States, Italy and Spain. T cells, B-cell-depleted T cells, or PBMCs provided the cDNA or gDNA that served as material.

The germline gives CDR1 SGHAT, CDR2 FQNNGV. CDR3 length equals 15 residues. V lost 4 bases, J lost 6 bases, and 2 bases stayed unmatched. Original handling: Estimated nucleated cell counts came from reference gene primer amplification. Clones were read by immunoSEQ multiplex PCR, and TCRdb kept only the in-frame ones, dropping some. That table furnishes V, J and clone size, whereas the DNA furnished D and trimming. This table has over 150,000 clones, about three quarters appearing once. The receptor's source is a man between 65 and 80 years old with acute or convalescent COVID-19. The sample consisted of peripheral blood. The chain is built from TRBV11-2 and TRBJ2-1; TRBD2 agrees at 14 bases. The CDR3 reads CASSSGTSGSNEQFF. The DNA for the CDR3 is TGTGCCAGCAGCTCCGGGACTAGCGGGAGCAATGAGCAGTTCTTC.